Below, 15 T cell receptor beta chains from the same sample are listed, as sequenced in a study of blood T cell repertoires in COVID-19. The data were produced by immunoSEQ multiplex PCR, yet TCRdb's version contains in-frame clones alone and is incomplete. Here the sample spans roughly 140,000 clones, 70% to 90% being singletons. The sequencing sample was made of peripheral blood. The receptors stem from a human donor in a cohort sampled during active COVID-19.

Worth noting for this clone: At one boundary the junction diverges from the germline segment, which might be a read error. V usage is TRBV28 and J usage is TRBJ2-7; 10 bases are a match to TRBD1. The CDR3 spans 15 residues. The germline V gene has CDR1 MDHEN and CDR2 SYDVKM. The CDR3 sequence: CASNVRDRGSDEQYF. CDR3 DNA: TGTGCCAGCAACGTCCGGGACAGGGGCTCCGACGAGCAGTACTTC.

The chain carries TRBV7-8 and TRBJ1-2, with TRBD1 as a possible D gene (5 bases). This CDR3 is built from 15 residues. The germline V gene has CDR1 SGHVS and CDR2 FQNEAQ. Trimming shortened V by 4 bases and J by 2 bases, and 14 bases separated the two germline ends. CDR3 nucleotide sequence: TGTGCCAGCAGCTCCCGGGGCGGGGCGAACTATGGCTACACCTTC. The encoded protein is CASSSRGGANYGYTF.

This clone was detected once. This chain links TRBV7-6 with TRBJ2-3; tentative D call: TRBD2 (6 bases). The CDR3 is 19 amino acids. Trimming shortened V by 4 bases and J by 3 bases, and 26 bases separated the two germline ends. Germline V gene data show CDR1 as SGHVS and CDR2 as FNYEAQ. The CDR3 coding sequence is TGTGCCAGCAGCTCCCTACCTCCAGAACGGACTATTGAGACAGATACGCAGTATTTT. Its protein product is CASSSLPPERTIETDTQYF.

The chain carries TRBV4-2 and TRBJ2-1; TRBD2 matches 7 bases. Germline CDR1 is LGHNA and CDR2 is YNFKEQ. The CDR3 length is 15 residues. J was trimmed by 8 bases and V by 0 bases; bases with no gene match: 7. The CDR3 protein is CASSQEVGGNYEQFF. The DNA of the CDR3 is TGTGCCAGCAGCCAAGAGGTGGGGGGGAATTATGAGCAGTTCTTC.

This sequence joins TRBV13 and TRBJ2-7; D is uncertain. There are 13 residues in the CDR3. The germline V gene encodes CDR1 PRHDT and CDR2 FYEKMQ (reference sequence). V lost 0 bases and J 4 bases, leaving 7 bases between the germline ends. The CDR3 nucleotides read TGTGCCAGCAGCTTAGGGGCCTCTTACGAGCAGTACTTC. This encodes CASSLGASYEQYF. The variable domain in full, completed from reference TRBV13 and TRBJ2-7, reads AAGVIQSPRHLIKEKRETATLKCYPIPRHDTVYWYQQGPGQDPQFLISFYEKMQSDKGSIPDRFSAQQFSDYHSELNMSSLELGDSALYFCASSLGASYEQYFGPGTRLTVT.

This chain uses TRBV6-6 with TRBJ2-7, with D tentatively TRBD2 (5 bases). Trimming cost V 2 bases and J 3 bases, with 11 bases left between them. CDR1 is MNHNY and CDR2 is SVGAGI in the germline V gene (reference sequence). This CDR3 has 14 residues. The DNA for the CDR3 is TGTGCCAGCAGTTACAGAGGGCCCTACTACGAGCAGTACTTC. It encodes CASSYRGPYYEQYF.

V is TRBV6-5 and J is TRBJ1-2; 10 nucleotides line up with TRBD1. The ends lost 6 bases at V and 7 bases at J; junction bases unmatched: 8. Germline lookup yields CDR1 MNHEY and CDR2 SVGAGI. This CDR3 is built from 14 residues. CDR3 protein: CASSLRTGGRGYTF. For the CDR3, the DNA is TGTGCCAGCAGCCTGAGGACAGGGGGACGTGGCTACACCTTC.

The J gene is TRBJ2-1, the V gene TRBV11-2; D unclear. Germline CDR1 reads SGHAT; CDR2 reads FQNNGV. Trimming removed 3 bases at V and 7 bases at J, with 7 bases between. CDR3 size: 12 residues. In nucleotides, the CDR3 is TGTGCCAGCAGCTTTCGAGGAAATGAGCAGTTCTTC. This encodes CASSFRGNEQFF. The full variable domain, in which reference TRBV11-2 and TRBJ2-1 provide the parts outside the CDR3, is EAGVAQSPRYKIIEKRQSVAFWCNPISGHATLYWYQQILGQGPKLLIQFQNNGVVDDSQLPKDRFSAERLKGVDSTLKIQPAKLEDSAVYLCASSFRGNEQFFGPGTRLTVL.

This clone was counted once. The rearrangement joins TRBV28 to TRBJ1-2; 10 bases line up with TRBD1. The CDR3 runs to 15 residues. After removal of 5 bases from V and 4 bases from J, the junction contained 7 bases not matched to a gene. CDR1 is MDHEN, CDR2 SYDVKM, per germline. CDR3 loop: CASSIRDRGFYGYTF. The DNA for the CDR3 is TGTGCCAGCAGTATCCGGGACAGGGGTTTCTATGGCTACACCTTC.

The J gene is TRBJ2-7, the V gene TRBV4-1, with 9 bases lining up with TRBD2. CDR3 size: 18 residues. CDR1 and CDR2 from the germline V gene are MGHRA and YSYEKL. V lost 1 base and J lost 2; bases outside the gene matches: 12. This CDR3 reads CASSQARSLAGQTYEQYF. DNA of the CDR3: TGCGCCAGCAGCCAAGCAAGGAGTCTAGCGGGGCAAACCTACGAGCAGTACTTC.

This clone was seen just once. The rearrangement links TRBV5-5 to TRBJ2-5; D is possibly TRBD1 (6 bases). Germline lookup yields CDR1 SGHKS and CDR2 YYEKEE (reference sequence). The CDR3 is 17 residues long. V was trimmed by 0 bases and J by 7 bases, leaving 22 bases between them. The CDR3 nucleotides read TGTGCCAGCAGCTTGGGGCAGGGGCGTAATCAAGACGGGACCCAGTACTTC. It translates to CASSLGQGRNQDGTQYF.

The chain links TRBV30 to TRBJ2-3; 10 bases are shared with TRBD2. There are 16 residues in the CDR3. Looked up from germline, CDR1 is GTSNPN and CDR2 is SVGIG (reference sequence). V shed 5 bases, J shed 5 bases, and the junction held 13 bases outside the gene matches. The CDR3 DNA sequence: TGTGCCTGGCCTAGCCCGGGACTAGCGAGCCGAGATACGCAGTATTTT. The encoded protein is CAWPSPGLASRDTQYF.

This clone has just one count. The genes are TRBV11-2 and TRBJ2-2, with TRBD2 matching 9 bases. CDR1 and CDR2 from the germline V gene are SGHAT and FQNNGV. J lost 7 bases, V lost 3 bases, and 6 bases had no gene match. The CDR3 has 15 residues. The CDR3 region has the DNA TGTGCCAGCAGCTTGCGCGGGGGGGCCTTCGGGGAGCTGTTTTTT. Translated: CASSLRGGAFGELFF.

This clone was seen a handful of times. This rearrangement joins TRBV7-8 to TRBJ2-3, with a possible D match to TRBD2 (5 bases). Between the trimmed V and J ends, which lost 0 bases and 2 bases, there was a span of 9 bases. CDR1 is SGHVS, CDR2 FQNEAQ, per germline. CDR3 length: 15 amino acids. CDR3: CASSLATRDTDTQYF. The CDR3 DNA reads as TGTGCCAGCAGCTTAGCGACTCGGGACACAGATACGCAGTATTTT.

The rearrangement links TRBV24-1 to TRBJ2-5; the D gene is possibly TRBD1 (6 bases). This CDR3 has 16 residues. Germline CDR1 reads KGHDR; CDR2 reads SFDVKD. Trimming removed 4 bases at V and 0 bases at J, with 14 bases between. The CDR3 sequence is CATSELSRGNQETQYF. CDR3 bases: TGTGCCACCAGTGAACTATCCAGGGGTAACCAAGAGACCCAGTACTTC.